This is a list of T cell receptor beta chains from one sample in a study of T cells after yellow fever vaccination. TCRdb ran MiXCR on the 5' RACE reads and lists one entry per CDR3 protein. The sample holds 150,000 to 200,000 distinct CDR3 sequences, around 8.5% seen once. The sample was CD8+ T cells sorted from PBMCs, taken 45 days after the yellow fever booster vaccination. All receptors derive from a young man who received the YFV17D yellow fever vaccine. The CDR3 runs from the conserved cysteine through the conserved F or W. A D gene is named only where the DNA matches it firmly. Some rows mark clone size as missing; the rest say once, few, many or name a class of expanded clone.

d_call	v_call	clone_size	j_call	cdr3_nt	cdr3_aa
TRBD1	TRBV6-5	-	TRBJ2-1	TGTGCTACCACAGGGGGCAATGAGCAGTTCTTC	CATTGGNEQFF
TRBD1	TRBV5-1	few	TRBJ2-1	TGCGCCAGCAGCTGGGGGACAGGGCCCTACAATGAGCAGTTCTTC	CASSWGTGPYNEQFF
TRBD2	TRBV4-1	-	TRBJ2-3	TGCGCCAGCAGCCAACTAGCGGGGGGGTTTAGCACAGATACGCAGTATTTT	CASSQLAGGFSTDTQYF
-	TRBV20-1	many	TRBJ1-4	TGCAGTGCTGACGGGGAAAAACTGTTTTTT	CSADGEKLFF
-	TRBV4-2	few	TRBJ2-2	TGTGCCAGCAAGTTAACCGGGGAGCTGTTTTTT	CASKLTGELFF
-	TRBV7-9	few	TRBJ2-3	TGTGCCAGCAGCTTAAGGATTCAGGATACGCAGTATTTT	CASSLRIQDTQYF
-	TRBV12-3/TRBV12-4	few	TRBJ2-3	TGTGCCAGCAGTCCCAACGGAGATACGCAGTATTTT	CASSPNGDTQYF
TRBD1	TRBV27	few	TRBJ1-6	TGTGCCAGCAGAAACAGGGGGAGATCACCCCTCCACTTT	CASRNRGRSPLHF
TRBD1	TRBV4-3	many	TRBJ2-4	TGCGCCAGCAGCCAAGGCCGGGGACAGAAAAACATTCAGTACTTC	CASSQGRGQKNIQYF
-	TRBV6-5	-	TRBJ2-2	TGTGCCAGCAGTGGGGTCAGCACCGGGGAGCTGTTTTTT	CASSGVSTGELFF
-	TRBV7-6	few	TRBJ1-1	TGTGCCAGCAGCTTAAAGCCGGAGATGAACACTGAAGCTTTCTTT	CASSLKPEMNTEAFF
TRBD1	TRBV29-1	-	TRBJ1-5	TGCAGCGTTCCAATCCCCCAGGGGGATAGCAATCAGCCCCAGCATTTT	CSVPIPQGDSNQPQHF
-	TRBV6-5	few	TRBJ2-3	TGTGCCAGCAGTTACTCGATCGGTTTTGAGGGTAGCACAGATACGCAGTATTTT	CASSYSIGFEGSTDTQYF
-	TRBV6-2/TRBV6-3	many	TRBJ2-4	TGTGCCAGCAGTTACTCCCCAGGGACAAGGGCCAAAAACATTCAGTACTTC	CASSYSPGTRAKNIQYF
-	TRBV4-1	few	TRBJ2-1	TGCGCCAGCAGCCAAGTAGGTAATGAGCAGTTCTTC	CASSQVGNEQFF
-	TRBV6-2/TRBV6-3	-	TRBJ1-5	TGTGCCAGCAGTAGGGCCAATAGCAATCAGCCCCAGCATTTT	CASSRANSNQPQHF
-	TRBV4-3	-	TRBJ2-1	TGCGCCAGCAGTCACGGAGGTTCTGGTGAGCAGTTCTTC	CASSHGGSGEQFF
-	TRBV7-9	few	TRBJ1-1	TGTGCCAGCAGAGGGGGGACTGAAGCTTTCTTT	CASRGGTEAFF
-	TRBV7-9	few	TRBJ2-2	TGTGCCAGCAGCCCGGGGGGTTCGACAGGGATGAACACCGGGGAGCTGTTTTTT	CASSPGGSTGMNTGELFF
TRBD1	TRBV4-3	few	TRBJ1-4	TGCGCCAGCAGCCGAGGGACAGTGACAACTAATGAAAAACTGTTTTTT	CASSRGTVTTNEKLFF
-	TRBV6-1	-	TRBJ1-5	TGTGCCAGCAGTGAACACCCGGCCAGCAATCAGCCCCAGCATTTT	CASSEHPASNQPQHF
TRBD1	TRBV5-5	few	TRBJ1-2	TGTGCCAGCATCCTTGACCTGACAGGGGGTAATGGCTACACCTTC	CASILDLTGGNGYTF
-	TRBV29-1	-	TRBJ2-6	TGCAACCTCAGGGTGGCCCGGAAAGGGGCCAACGTCCTGACTTTC	CNLRVARKGANVLTF
TRBD2	TRBV7-8	many	TRBJ2-2	TGTGCCAGCAGCCCCTCGGAGTTCGGGACTAGCGGGTCCGGGGAGCTGTTTTTT	CASSPSEFGTSGSGELFF
-	TRBV4-3	-	TRBJ2-3	TGCGCCAGCAGCCAGACGAGCGCCGGGCCAGATACGCAGTATTTT	CASSQTSAGPDTQYF
-	TRBV27	few	TRBJ1-6	TGTGCCAGCAGTTCGCAGACAAAATATAATTCACCCCTCCACTTT	CASSSQTKYNSPLHF
TRBD1	TRBV7-2	few	TRBJ2-7	TGTGCCAGCTCCCCGGTGGGACAGGGTACTTACGAGCAGTACTTC	CASSPVGQGTYEQYF
-	TRBV2	few	TRBJ2-3	TGTGCCAGCGTAAAAGGGAGCACAGATACGCAGTATTTT	CASVKGSTDTQYF
-	TRBV4-2	-	TRBJ2-2	TGTGCCAGCAGCCCAACCTGGGACACCGGGGAGCTGTTTTTT	CASSPTWDTGELFF
-	TRBV27	few	TRBJ2-2	TGTGCCAGCAGGATTTTAGGGGGGACCACCGGGGAGCTGTTTTTT	CASRILGGTTGELFF
-	TRBV4-1	-	TRBJ1-1	TGCGCCAGCAGCCAAGAGGGGGGTACAGTCACTGAAGCTTTCTTT	CASSQEGGTVTEAFF
TRBD1	TRBV4-1	few	TRBJ1-5	TGCGCCAGCAGCCAAATCAGGACAGGGGATCAGCCCCAGCATTTT	CASSQIRTGDQPQHF
-	TRBV4-3	-	TRBJ2-2	TGCGCCAGCAGCCAAGATCAGTGGACAAAGTCCGGGGAGCTGTTTTTT	CASSQDQWTKSGELFF
-	TRBV4-3	few	TRBJ2-7	TGCGCCAGCAGCCAAGATCGCGAAGCCTACGAGCAGTACTTC	CASSQDREAYEQYF
-	TRBV6-5	few	TRBJ2-1	TGTGCCAGCAGTATCGGACGCGGCGAGCAGTTCTTC	CASSIGRGEQFF
TRBD1	TRBV20-1	few	TRBJ1-2	TGCAGTGCTAGGGAGAGAGACAGGGGGATCTATGGCTACACCTTC	CSARERDRGIYGYTF
TRBD2	TRBV29-1	few	TRBJ2-1	TGCAGCGTACCCATACTAATTAGCGGGGGGTTCTCAGGTGAGCAGTTCTTC	CSVPILISGGFSGEQFF
-	TRBV19	few	TRBJ2-2	TGTGCCAGTACACAGTACACCGGGGAGCTGTTTTTT	CASTQYTGELFF
-	TRBV5-1	many	TRBJ2-7	TGCGCCAGCAGCTTAACAGGGAATCACGAGCAGTACTTC	CASSLTGNHEQYF
-	TRBV27	many	TRBJ2-2	TGTGCCAGCAGAAACCGTGTGGGACCCGGGGAGCTGTTTTTT	CASRNRVGPGELFF
-	TRBV5-6	few	TRBJ1-5	TGTGCCAGCAGCTTGAGTCAGGGCAATCAGCCCCAGCATTTT	CASSLSQGNQPQHF
-	TRBV4-3	-	TRBJ1-1	TGCGCCAGCAGCCCGCTTGAACAGTCGCCGGGCACTGAAGCTTTCTTT	CASSPLEQSPGTEAFF
-	TRBV7-9	-	TRBJ1-2	TGTGCCAGCAGCCCAACACTCCGACGGGACAACTATGGCTACACCTTC	CASSPTLRRDNYGYTF
-	TRBV12-5	few	TRBJ1-1	TGTGCTAGTGGTTTCTTTCTCAGATCTGGGGACACTGAAGCTTTCTTT	CASGFFLRSGDTEAFF
-	TRBV5-1	-	TRBJ1-4	TGCGCCAGCAGCTTGGGGGACGGGGTGGTTGCAACTAATGAAAAACTGTTTTTT	CASSLGDGVVATNEKLFF
-	TRBV6-1	-	TRBJ1-1	TGTGCCAGCAGTGAAGCCTTTTTATGGGTTTTCTTT	CASSEAFLWVFF
-	TRBV4-1	-	TRBJ1-1	TGCGCCAGCAGCCAATGGGGACTCCAGAACACTGAAGCTTTCTTT	CASSQWGLQNTEAFF
-	TRBV4-1	many	TRBJ2-7	TGCGCCAGCAGCCACAGGATAGGGCCTTACGAGCAGTACTTC	CASSHRIGPYEQYF
-	TRBV4-1	few	TRBJ1-5	TGCGCCAGCAGCCAAGAAGGCCGGCAATCCAATCAGCCCCAGCATTTT	CASSQEGRQSNQPQHF
-	TRBV6-2/TRBV6-3	few	TRBJ1-5	TGTGCCAGCAGTTACTTTTCAGAAGCTAATCAGCCCCAGCATTTT	CASSYFSEANQPQHF
TRBD1	TRBV11-2	-	TRBJ2-3	TGTGCCAGCGGCTCGACTCCGGGACAGGGAGAGGGGAGACTCACAGATACGCAGTATTTT	CASGSTPGQGEGRLTDTQYF